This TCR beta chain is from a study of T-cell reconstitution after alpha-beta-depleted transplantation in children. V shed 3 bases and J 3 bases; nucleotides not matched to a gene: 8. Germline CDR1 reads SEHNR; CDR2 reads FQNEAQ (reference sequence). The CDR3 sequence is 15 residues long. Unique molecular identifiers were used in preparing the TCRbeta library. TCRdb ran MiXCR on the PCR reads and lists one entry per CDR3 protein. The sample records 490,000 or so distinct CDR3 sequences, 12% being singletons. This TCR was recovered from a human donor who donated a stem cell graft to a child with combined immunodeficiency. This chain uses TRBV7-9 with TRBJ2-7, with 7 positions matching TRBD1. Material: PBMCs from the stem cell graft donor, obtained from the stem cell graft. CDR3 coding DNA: TGTGCCAGCAGCTTTGGTAGACAGGGAAACTACGAGCAGTACTTC. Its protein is CASSFGRQGNYEQYF.